These 28 T cell receptor beta chains came from one sample sequenced in a study of T cell clonality in common variable immunodeficiency. Measured with immunoSEQ multiplex PCR; TCRdb has only the in-frame clones, and not every one. Singletons are absent from the sample, which has 55,000 or so clones. Sequenced material: peripheral blood mononuclear cells. These receptors all come from a person aged 18 to 75 in good health.

This clone has at least ten counts. From the germline J gene comes the end of the CDR3, since the read stops 3 residues before it. The V call is TRBV20-1, the J call TRBJ1-4, with 8 bases fitting TRBD1. The CDR3 has 14 amino acids. V was pared by 1 base and J by 7 bases, with 5 bases of the junction left unmatched. The germline gives CDR1 DFQATT, CDR2 SNEGSKA (reference sequence). The sequenced part of the CDR3 DNA is TGCAGTGCTAGAGTCGGACAGGGTGTTGAAAAA. It codes for CSARVGQGVEK. In full, the CDR3 is CSARVGQGVEKLFF.

This clone was counted a few times. Read data end 3 residues before the CDR3 end; the end is taken from the germline J gene. The chain carries TRBV5-1 and TRBJ2-1; 8 bases are a match to TRBD2. The J segment lost 2 bases and the V segment lost 0 bases, leaving 10 bases of the junction unmatched. The CDR3 runs 18 residues. CDR1 is SGHRS and CDR2 is YFSETQ in the germline V gene. The covered CDR3 bases are TGCGCCAGCAGCTTGGAAGGGCCCCTAGCGGGTCCCTACAATGAG. This translates into CASSLEGPLAGPYNE. The full CDR3 protein reads CASSLEGPLAGPYNEQFF.

This clone appeared many times. The read ends 3 residues early relative to the CDR3; the germline J gene fills the gap. The gene calls are TRBV2 and TRBJ2-7; 7 positions match TRBD1. V trimming: 6 bases; J trimming: 4 bases; junction bases outside the gene matches: 6. Germline CDR1 is SNHLY and CDR2 is FYNNEI. The CDR3 has 13 residues. The CDR3 region is CASSGTTGYEQYF. The DNA read from the CDR3 is TGTGCCAGCAGCGGAACGACAGGGTACGAG.

This clone was observed at least ten times. The CDR3 end is not reached by the read, which stops 3 residues before it; the germline J gene fills it in. This chain links TRBV4-1 with TRBJ1-5; D is uncertain. The CDR3 runs to 17 residues. Germline V gene sequence: CDR1 MGHRA, CDR2 YSYEKL. The V end lost 1 base, the J end lost 3 bases, and 16 bases lay between the germline ends. The chain's CDR3 is CASSQAPRQSLNQPQHF. CDR3 DNA, as far as it was read: TGCGCCAGCAGCCAAGCCCCGAGGCAGTCGCTCAATCAGCCC.

As regards this clone: With the read ending 3 residues before the CDR3 end, the germline J gene is used to fill in that end. The gene calls are TRBV2 and TRBJ2-7; 9 bases are shared with TRBD2. CDR1 SNHLY and CDR2 FYNNEI come from the germline V gene. V lost 8 bases to trimming and J lost 4 bases; unmatched junction nucleotides: 9. CDR3 size: 14 residues. The DNA read from the CDR3 is TGTGCCAGCGGGGGGACTAGCCGCACTTACGAG. Its translation: CASGGTSRTYE. The full CDR3 protein is CASGGTSRTYEQYF.

In this sample, this clone turned up many times. The part of the CDR3 DNA that was read is TGTGCCAGTAGTCCCAGGGGCTCCTACAATGAG. It yields the protein CASSPRGSYNE. The whole CDR3 protein reads CASSPRGSYNEQFF. The rearrangement uses TRBV19 and TRBJ2-1, with D possibly TRBD1 on 6 matching bases. The CDR3 is cut off 3 residues early in the read; its end comes from the germline J gene. Trimming removed 5 bases at V and 0 bases at J, with 8 bases between. Germline CDR1 reads LNHDA; CDR2 reads SQIVND (reference sequence). This CDR3 is built from 14 residues.

This clone appeared a few times. The CDR3 end lies 3 residues beyond the end of the read and is filled in from the germline J gene. The chain employs TRBV20-1 and TRBJ1-1; D ambiguous. V shed 6 bases and J shed 3 bases, with 11 bases lying between them. Germline V lookup: CDR1 DFQATT, CDR2 SNEGSKA (reference sequence). CDR3 length equals 12 residues. CDR3: CSARPRYTEAFF. Incomplete CDR3 DNA: TGCAGTGCCCGACCGCGGTACACTGAA.

This clone came up many times. The read gets to within 3 residues of the CDR3 end, and the germline J gene fills in the rest. The rearrangement joins TRBV10-1 to TRBJ2-1; tentative D call: TRBD2 (5 bases). From germline, CDR1 is WNHNN and CDR2 SYGVQD (reference sequence). Deletions cut 8 bases from V and 6 bases from J, with 14 bases between. The CDR3 is made up of 13 amino acids. CDR3 loop: CASSEGSTNEQFF. The sequenced part of the CDR3 DNA is TGCGCCAGCTCTGAGGGCAGCACCAATGAG.

The table lists this clone with many counts. The read falls 3 residues short of the CDR3 end, and the missing part is taken from the germline J gene. The chain carries TRBV7-9 and TRBJ2-1; D is ambiguous. Trimming pared 2 bases from V and 9 bases from J, leaving 14 bases between. From germline, CDR1 is SEHNR and CDR2 FQNEAQ (reference sequence). The CDR3 sequence is 14 residues long. The CDR3 loop reads CASSLQGPSGEQFF. The CDR3 bases that were read are TGTGCCAGCAGCTTACAAGGGCCCTCAGGTGAG.

In its sample, this clone was seen a few times. The read finishes 3 residues shy of the CDR3 end, and the germline J gene is used to complete it. V gene TRBV19 combines with J gene TRBJ1-6; tentatively, D is TRBD1 (6 bases). Germline loops: CDR1 LNHDA, CDR2 SQIVND (reference sequence). The CDR3 spans 16 residues. V was clipped by 6 bases and J by 7 bases, with 19 bases between them. CDR3 region: CASSRGQIQRNSPLHF. The covered CDR3 bases are TGTGCCAGTAGCCGTGGACAGATCCAACGGAATTCACCC.

This clone was observed at least ten times. The CDR3 extends 3 residues past the end of the read, so its final part is completed from the germline J gene. This chain joins TRBV29-1 and TRBJ1-2; a possible D gene is TRBD1 (6 bases). CDR3 length: 13 residues. Per germline, CDR1 SQVTM and CDR2 ANQGSEA. The CDR3 reads CSVADPGTSFYTF. The CDR3 DNA, read in part, is TGCAGCGTTGCCGACCCCGGGACATCGTTC.

This clone was recorded at least ten times. Read coverage stops 3 residues before the CDR3 terminus; the germline J gene supplies the remainder. The chain carries TRBV7-2 and TRBJ2-6; D is undetermined. Looked up from germline, CDR1 is SGHTA and CDR2 is FQGNSA. The CDR3 has 14 amino acids. The V and J ends lost 6 bases and 0 bases respectively, with 6 bases between them. CDR3 DNA (partial): TGTGCCAGCAGTCCACACTCTGGGGCCAACGTC. This sequence encodes CASSPHSGANV. The full-length CDR3 reads as CASSPHSGANVLTF.

This clone came up many times. The CDR3 goes on 3 residues after the read ends, and that part is filled in from the germline J gene. The chain recombines TRBV7-3 with TRBJ1-1; TRBD1 aligns across 9 bases. V shed 4 bases and J 5 bases; nucleotides not matched to a gene: 8. The CDR3 spans 15 residues. From germline, CDR1 is SGHTA and CDR2 FQGTGA. CDR3 bases read: TGTGCCAGCAGCTACACGGGACAGGGAGGTACTGAA. Translated, it gives CASSYTGQGGTE. The CDR3 in its entirety is CASSYTGQGGTEAFF.

This clone was seen repeatedly, ten times or more. The read gets to within 3 residues of the CDR3 end, and the germline J gene fills in the rest. This sequence joins TRBV6-2 or TRBV6-3 and TRBJ2-4; D possibly corresponds to TRBD2 (5 bases). Germline V lookup: CDR1 MNHEY, CDR2 SVGEGT. This CDR3 has 12 amino acids. CDR3 protein: CASSYYVGVQYF. The DNA read from the CDR3 is TGTGCCAGCAGTTATTACGTCGGGGTT.

The sample holds many counts of this clone. The observed sequence ends 3 residues before the CDR3 terminus, with the missing tail filled in from the germline J gene. This rearrangement joins TRBV5-6 to TRBJ1-3; possible D gene TRBD1, 6 bases. The CDR3 spans 15 residues. Germline V gene lookup returns CDR1 SGHDT and CDR2 YYEEEE. V dropped 3 bases and J dropped 2 bases, with 12 bases sitting between them. CDR3 bases read: TGTGCCAGCAGCTACAGGGAACGGGCTGGAAACACC. The encoded protein is CASSYRERAGNT. The whole CDR3 reads CASSYRERAGNTIYF.

This clone has a count of ten or more. With the read ending 3 residues before the CDR3 end, the germline J gene is used to fill in that end. This chain uses TRBV18 with TRBJ2-7; no clear D gene. In germline, CDR1 is KGHSH, CDR2 LQKENI. CDR3 length: 14 amino acids. The V and J ends lost 3 bases and 3 bases respectively, with 12 bases between them. The CDR3 loop reads CASSPQGTVYEQYF. CDR3 DNA (partial): TGTGCCAGCTCACCCCAAGGTACAGTCTACGAG.

The table lists this clone with many counts. Read sequence stops 3 residues before the CDR3 end, and the germline J gene provides the missing end. The chain uses TRBV18 and TRBJ1-5, with no clear D. V lost 6 bases, J lost 1 base, and 13 bases lay in between. The CDR3 is 15 residues long. Germline values: CDR1 KGHSH, CDR2 LQKENI. The CDR3 sequence is CASSRMEGSNQPQHF. Partial CDR3 DNA: TGTGCCAGCTCGCGCATGGAAGGGAGCAATCAGCCC.

At least ten counts were recorded for this clone. The DNA ends 3 residues before the CDR3 does, and the rest of the CDR3 is filled in from the germline J gene. The chain carries TRBV28 and TRBJ1-5, with TRBD1 matching 7 bases. Trimming removed 5 bases from V and 6 bases from J; junction bases left unmatched: 10. Germline values: CDR1 MDHEN, CDR2 SYDVKM. The CDR3 sequence is 15 residues long. The CDR3 DNA, read in part, is TGTGCCAGCAGTAACGCCAGAGGGGGCAGTCAGCCC. Translating gives CASSNARGGSQP. The CDR3 reads in full as CASSNARGGSQPQHF.

This clone was found many times. The observed sequence ends 3 residues before the CDR3 terminus, with the missing tail filled in from the germline J gene. The rearrangement links TRBV20-1 to TRBJ1-3, with D maybe TRBD1 (6 bases). CDR3 size: 19 residues. Germline V CDR1 and CDR2: DFQATT, SNEGSKA (reference sequence). V was clipped by 3 bases and J by 0 bases, with 24 bases between them. The covered CDR3 bases are TGCAGTGCTAGGCGCCCGGGACAAAGTTTCCCCTTCTCTGGAAACACC. This codes for CSARRPGQSFPFSGNT. The full CDR3 protein reads CSARRPGQSFPFSGNTIYF.

This clone has at least ten counts. The CDR3 end falls 3 residues outside the read, so it is completed with the germline J gene. The rearrangement joins TRBV19 to TRBJ1-2; TRBD1 matches 9 bases. Trimming took 5 bases from V and 3 from J; bases not matched to a gene: 4. The CDR3 has 14 amino acids. The germline V gene encodes CDR1 LNHDA and CDR2 SQIVND (reference sequence). The sequenced part of the CDR3 DNA is TGTGCCAGTAGTTGGACAGGGGCCGACTATGGC. This encodes CASSWTGADYG. The CDR3 in full is CASSWTGADYGYTF.

This clone was picked up many times. The CDR3 goes on 3 residues after the read ends, and that part is filled in from the germline J gene. This chain connects TRBV19 to TRBJ2-2; 11 positions match TRBD2. The V gene's germline CDR1 is LNHDA and CDR2 SQIVND (reference sequence). The CDR3 is 20 residues long. Trimming took 3 bases from V and 0 from J; bases not matched to a gene: 12. The CDR3 region is CASSMGPGLADSTNTGELFF. CDR3 DNA (partial): TGTGCCAGTAGTATGGGACCGGGACTAGCGGATTCTACGAACACCGGGGAG.

This clone was counted at least ten times. The CDR3 end is not reached by the read, which stops 3 residues before it; the germline J gene fills it in. The rearrangement uses TRBV20-1 and TRBJ2-1; 7 nucleotides match TRBD2. This CDR3 comprises 15 residues. J was trimmed by 2 bases and V by 6 bases; bases with no gene match: 10. Germline V gene sequence: CDR1 DFQATT, CDR2 SNEGSKA (reference sequence). The DNA read from the CDR3 is TGCAGTGCCACCTGGGGGGGGACTACCTACAATGAG. Its translation: CSATWGGTTYNE. The entire CDR3 protein is CSATWGGTTYNEQFF.

This clone showed up many times. The CDR3 goes on 3 residues after the read ends, and that part is filled in from the germline J gene. This chain connects TRBV7-8 to TRBJ2-1; 9 positions match TRBD1. The germline gives CDR1 SGHVS, CDR2 FQNEAQ. CDR3 length: 15 amino acids. Losses at the gene ends were 5 bases for V and 6 bases for J; bases not matched to a gene: 8. CDR3 in amino acids: CASSIRDRVVNEQFF. CDR3 DNA (partial): TGTGCCAGCAGCATCCGGGACAGGGTTGTCAATGAG.

As for this clone: The CDR3 goes on 3 residues after the read ends, and that part is filled in from the germline J gene. V and J are TRBV5-1 and TRBJ2-7; 8 bases agree with TRBD1. In germline, CDR1 is SGHRS, CDR2 YFSETQ. The CDR3 has 14 amino acids. Trimming cost V 5 bases and J 0 bases; bases outside gene matches: 4. CDR3 DNA, as far as it was read: TGCGCCAGCAGGACGGGACAGGACTCCTACGAG. It specifies CASRTGQDSYE. The entire CDR3 is CASRTGQDSYEQYF.

In this sample, this clone turned up many times. CDR3 bases read: TGTGCCAGTAGTATGGGCGGGAGGGCCTTAGATGAG. Translation gives CASSMGGRALDE. The CDR3 as a whole reads CASSMGGRALDEQFF. The gene calls are TRBV19 and TRBJ2-1; TRBD2 matches at 9 bases. From the germline J gene comes the end of the CDR3, since the read stops 3 residues before it. There are 15 residues in the CDR3. Trimming cost V 3 bases and J 8 bases; bases outside gene matches: 8. CDR1 is LNHDA and CDR2 is SQIVND in the germline V gene (reference sequence).

This chain's CDR3 is CASRHGPSGSNTGELFF. The sequenced part of the CDR3 DNA is TGTGCCAGCAGGCACGGCCCTAGCGGGTCGAACACCGGGGAG. The chain employs TRBV7-3 and TRBJ2-2; 8 nucleotides match TRBD2. Sequencing ends 3 residues short of the CDR3 end; the germline J gene provides the rest. V lost 6 bases, J lost 0 bases, and 9 bases stayed unmatched. CDR1 and CDR2 from the germline V gene are SGHTA and FQGTGA. There are 17 residues in the CDR3.

This clone was recorded at least ten times. From the germline J gene comes the end of the CDR3, since the read stops 3 residues before it. The chain is built from TRBV28 and TRBJ2-1; TRBD2 matches at 7 bases. J lost 4 bases, V lost 0 bases, and 3 bases had no gene match. There are 15 residues in the CDR3. Germline loops: CDR1 MDHEN, CDR2 SYDVKM. CDR3 DNA, as far as it was read: TGTGCCAGCAGTTTATGGAGGGAGGGGTACAATGAG. It specifies CASSLWREGYNE. The whole CDR3 is CASSLWREGYNEQFF.

This clone was detected ten times or more. From the germline J gene comes the end of the CDR3, since the read stops 3 residues before it. The chain has TRBV12-3 or TRBV12-4 and TRBJ2-2; 8 bases agree with TRBD1. The trim removed 2 bases at V and 4 bases at J, leaving 3 bases unmatched. CDR3 length: 15 amino acids. CDR3 loop: CASSLTGGVTGELFF. The covered CDR3 bases are TGTGCCAGCAGTTTAACAGGGGGAGTCACCGGGGAG.